The present TCR beta chain was sequenced within a study of control samples from healthy donors and cancer patients. The count of this clone is one. Sequencing used immunoSEQ multiplex PCR; TCRdb keeps in-frame clones, though not all of them. The sample records approximately 160,000 clones, about 91% being singletons. V was cut by 1 base and J by 6 bases, with 19 bases left in between. Germline CDR1 LGHDT, CDR2 YNNKEL (reference sequence). The CDR3 has 16 residues. This chain uses TRBV3-1 (or the pseudogene TRBV3-2) with TRBJ2-7, with D perhaps TRBD1 (6 bases). The sequence was collected from a woman in her forties in good health. Specimen: blood. CDR3 residues: CASSQVGTSWRFEQYF. For the CDR3, the DNA is TGTGCCAGCAGCCAAGTGGGGACAAGCTGGCGATTCGAGCAGTACTTC.